Below are 30 T cell receptor beta chains sequenced from a single sample in a study of response to subunit inactivated influenza vaccine. TCRdb recomputed calls from the RT-PCR reads with MiXCR, one row per CDR3 protein. The repertoire includes roughly 760,000 distinct CDR3 sequences, over 20% of them detected once, and about a tenth sits in the top ten. The sample consisted of PBMCs from blood, taken approximately 5 days after vaccination. All receptors derive from a man over 45 who received an inactivated influenza vaccine.

The gene calls are TRBV6-1 and TRBJ1-2; the D gene is possibly TRBD1 (6 bases). Germline CDR1 and CDR2: MNHNS and SASEGT. This CDR3 spans 15 amino acids. V was cut by 5 bases and J by 4 bases, with 17 bases left in between. CDR3 loop: CASSLRGQGIYGYTF. As DNA, the CDR3 is TGTGCCAGCAGTCTTCGGGGTCAGGGGATCTATGGCTACACCTTC.

This clonotype was recorded many times. This chain connects TRBV20-1 to TRBJ2-3; perhaps TRBD1 as D (5 bases). The CDR3 extends over 16 amino acids. Per germline, CDR1 DFQATT and CDR2 SNEGSKA (reference sequence). V lost 2 bases, J lost 2 bases, and 17 bases lay in between. The CDR3 DNA reads as TGCAGTGCTAGACCACTGACAGAGGCTCCCACAGATACGCAGTATTTT. Its translation is CSARPLTEAPTDTQYF.

This clonotype showed up just a few times. The rearrangement uses TRBV28 and TRBJ2-7; 9 bases are a match to TRBD1. With 4 bases clipped from V and 6 bases from J, the junction kept 7 bases outside the gene matches. Germline loops: CDR1 MDHEN, CDR2 SYDVKM. There are 14 residues in the CDR3. CDR3: CASSSGDRVSEQYF. In nucleotides, the CDR3 is TGTGCCAGCAGTTCCGGGGACAGGGTTAGCGAGCAGTACTTC.

This chain connects TRBV5-6 to TRBJ2-1; TRBD2 agrees at 11 bases. V lost 4 bases, J lost 4 bases, and 4 bases stayed unmatched. CDR3 size: 15 residues. Germline loops: CDR1 SGHDT, CDR2 YYEEEE. The CDR3 reads CASSPSGRQYNEQFF. DNA for the CDR3: TGTGCCAGCAGCCCTAGCGGGAGGCAATACAATGAGCAGTTCTTC.

The rearrangement links TRBV20-1 to TRBJ2-7, with no clear D. The CDR3 extends over 14 amino acids. The germline V gene has CDR1 DFQATT and CDR2 SNEGSKA (reference sequence). V gave up 1 base and J gave up 0 bases, with 10 bases separating them. CDR3 amino acids: CSARGARSSYEQYF. CDR3 in DNA: TGCAGTGCTAGAGGAGCGAGGAGCTCCTACGAGCAGTACTTC.

This clonotype came up a few times. This chain joins TRBV20-1 and TRBJ2-7; the D gene could be TRBD1 or TRBD2 (5 bases each). Trimming took 3 bases from V and 3 from J, leaving 18 bases between them. The CDR3 runs 15 residues. Germline V gene lookup returns CDR1 DFQATT and CDR2 SNEGSKA (reference sequence). The CDR3 DNA reads as TGCAGTGCTAGTGCTACCGGGACGGAGGACTACGAGCAGTACTTC. Its translation is CSASATGTEDYEQYF.

This clonotype has just a few counts. The V call is TRBV20-1, the J call TRBJ1-1; TRBD1 matches at 8 bases. Germline CDR1 and CDR2: DFQATT and SNEGSKA (reference sequence). V trimming: 6 bases; J trimming: 4 bases; junction bases outside the gene matches: 7. The CDR3 runs to 13 residues. The CDR3 DNA sequence: TGCAGTGCCGCAGGGGGCCGGTTCACTGAAGCTTTCTTT. As protein: CSAAGGRFTEAFF.

In this sample, this clonotype turned up many times. The V gene is TRBV12-3 or TRBV12-4, the J gene TRBJ2-5, with TRBD2 matching over 7 bases. The CDR3 covers 14 residues. V dropped 6 bases and J dropped 7; count of bases not matched to a gene: 11. This CDR3 reads CASREIAGTGTQYF. CDR3 DNA: TGTGCCAGCAGAGAAATAGCGGGCACGGGGACCCAGTACTTC.

This clonotype showed up just a few times. The V call is TRBV6-2 or TRBV6-3, the J call TRBJ2-1; 14 bases are shared with TRBD2. The CDR3 loop spans 14 amino acids. With 6 bases clipped from V and 15 bases from J, the junction kept 10 bases outside the gene matches. Germline V CDR1 and CDR2: MNHEY, SVGEGT. CDR3 DNA sequence: TGTGCCAGCAGCCCCGGACTAGCGGGAGGAGCCCGGTTCTTC. Its protein is CASSPGLAGGARFF.

This clonotype was observed a handful of times. This rearrangement joins TRBV20-1 to TRBJ2-5; D gene uncertain. The V end lost 3 bases, the J end lost 10 bases, and 15 bases lay between the germline ends. Germline V gene lookup returns CDR1 DFQATT and CDR2 SNEGSKA (reference sequence). The CDR3 loop spans 12 amino acids. The CDR3 loop is CSASRPVGVQYF. CDR3 sequence (DNA): TGCAGTGCTAGTCGACCGGTTGGGGTCCAGTACTTC.

The gene calls are TRBV20-1 and TRBJ1-5; D remains ambiguous. V was shortened by 3 bases and J by 13 bases, with 16 bases between the two germline ends. CDR1 is DFQATT, CDR2 SNEGSKA, per germline (reference sequence). This CDR3 has 12 amino acids. The CDR3 sequence is CSASGGQINQHF. CDR3 DNA sequence: TGCAGTGCTAGTGGTGGGCAGATCAATCAGCATTTT.

The chain is built from TRBV18 and TRBJ2-1; the D gene is possibly TRBD1 (5 bases). The CDR3 is 16 residues long. The V end was cut by 3 bases, the J end by 5 bases, with 17 bases between. In germline, CDR1 is KGHSH, CDR2 LQKENI. As DNA, the CDR3 is TGTGCCAGCTCACCGGCACAGGCCCAGAGGCACAATGAGCAGTTCTTC. Encoded protein: CASSPAQAQRHNEQFF. The entire variable domain, with the rest obtained from reference TRBV18 and TRBJ2-1, is as follows: NAGVMQNPRHLVRRRGQEARLRCSPMKGHSHVYWYRQLPEEGLKFMVYLQKENIIDESGMPKERFSAEFPKEGPSILRIQQVVRGDSAAYFCASSPAQAQRHNEQFFGPGTRLTVL.

The chain uses TRBV4-2 and TRBJ2-3; D is unclear. Germline CDR1 and CDR2: LGHNA and YNFKEQ. V gave up 1 base and J gave up 2 bases, with 7 bases separating them. This CDR3 comprises 14 residues. DNA of the CDR3: TGTGCCAGCAGCCAAGGGACGGCCACAGATACGCAGTATTTT. Amino acids: CASSQGTATDTQYF.

CDR3 sequence reads: CASSLERVNTGELFF. The CDR3 DNA is TGTGCCAGCAGTTTAGAAAGGGTTAACACCGGGGAGCTGTTTTTT. The chain joins TRBV27 to TRBJ2-2; no definite D call. Germline V CDR1 and CDR2: MNHEY, SMNVEV (reference sequence). This CDR3 is built from 15 residues. V was trimmed by 2 bases and J by 2 bases, leaving 9 bases between them.

This clonotype occurred a few times. The chain recombines TRBV18 with TRBJ2-2, with 9 bases aligning to TRBD2. After removal of 3 bases from V and 4 bases from J, the junction contained 6 bases not matched to a gene. CDR3 length equals 16 residues. The germline V gene has CDR1 KGHSH and CDR2 LQKENI. CDR3 nucleotides: TGTGCCAGCTCACCGACGGCGGGAGGGCCCACCGGGGAGCTGTTTTTT. The encoded protein is CASSPTAGGPTGELFF.

This clonotype was counted between two and nine times. The chain has TRBV4-3 and TRBJ2-1, with a possible D match to TRBD2 (6 bases). Germline CDR1 and CDR2: LGHNA and YSLEER. CDR3 length: 15 residues. Trimming took off 0 bases at V and 7 bases at J, with 13 bases between the two ends. CDR3 region: CASSQEAGKVNEQFF. In DNA, the CDR3 is TGCGCCAGCAGCCAAGAGGCGGGAAAGGTTAATGAGCAGTTCTTC.

This clonotype came up a few times. The chain carries TRBV15 and TRBJ2-2; 7 bases line up with TRBD1. The CDR3 consists of 20 residues. In germline, CDR1 is LNHNV, CDR2 YYDKDF (reference sequence). J gave up 2 bases and V 0 bases, and 15 bases lay outside the gene matches. CDR3 coding DNA: TGTGCCACCAGCAGAGAGGTGGCCCGGACAGGCCTAGTTAACACCGGGGAGCTGTTTTTT. It specifies CATSREVARTGLVNTGELFF.

This clonotype was detected a few times. The gene calls are TRBV5-5 and TRBJ2-1, with 11 positions matching TRBD2. The CDR3 spans 17 residues. Germline CDR1 reads SGHKS; CDR2 reads YYEKEE (reference sequence). V was pared by 4 bases and J by 6 bases, with 12 bases of the junction left unmatched. The CDR3 DNA follows: TGTGCCAGCAGCCGGGCACTAGCGGGAGTCTCTTCCAATGAGCAGTTCTTC. Encoded protein: CASSRALAGVSSNEQFF.

In its sample, this clonotype was seen once. The chain uses TRBV12-3 or TRBV12-4 and TRBJ2-3; TRBD2 agrees at 16 bases. With V trimmed by 6 bases and J by 7 bases, 4 bases remained unmatched. The CDR3 loop spans 15 amino acids. The CDR3 reads CASRGLAGGPNTQYF. As DNA, the CDR3 is TGTGCCAGCAGGGGACTAGCGGGGGGGCCTAATACGCAGTATTTT.

This clonotype was counted a few times. V is TRBV4-3 and J is TRBJ1-6; perhaps TRBD1 as D (6 bases). Per the germline V gene, CDR1 is LGHNA and CDR2 is YSLEER. This CDR3 contains 15 residues. Trimming cost V 4 bases and J 4 bases, with 11 bases left between them. CDR3 nucleotides: TGCGCCAGCAGCCCCAGGGGAGGATATAATTCACCCCTCCACTTT. Translation: CASSPRGGYNSPLHF.

The genes are TRBV5-1 and TRBJ1-2; D uncertain. CDR1 SGHRS and CDR2 YFSETQ come from the germline V gene. Trimming shortened V by 0 bases and J by 8 bases, and 11 bases separated the two germline ends. The CDR3 spans 13 residues. The CDR3 DNA follows: TGCGCCAGCAGCTTGGATTCGCAGGTCGGCTACACCTTC. Translation gives CASSLDSQVGYTF.

The gene calls are TRBV12-3 or TRBV12-4 and TRBJ1-3, with 8 positions matching TRBD1. This CDR3 is built from 16 residues. Trimming cost V 5 bases and J 0 bases; bases outside gene matches: 6. The CDR3 DNA sequence: TGTGCCAGCAGTCTCCAGGGGGCTCCCTCTGGAAACACCATATATTTT. Its translation is CASSLQGAPSGNTIYF.

This clonotype was observed a few times. The genes are TRBV20-1 and TRBJ1-1; D uncertain. CDR1 is DFQATT and CDR2 is SNEGSKA in the germline V gene (reference sequence). The V and J ends lost 1 base and 0 bases respectively, with 12 bases between them. This CDR3 contains 15 residues. The CDR3 nucleotides are TGCAGTGCTAGAGGGGGAGGGCAGCTGAACACTGAAGCTTTCTTT. Protein product: CSARGGGQLNTEAFF.

The chain has TRBV6-2 or TRBV6-3 and TRBJ2-3; 11 bases line up with TRBD2. V lost 2 bases to trimming and J lost 9 bases; unmatched junction nucleotides: 7. Germline CDR1 MNHEY, CDR2 SVGEGT. This CDR3 spans 15 amino acids. CDR3 protein: CASSYGSGGARTQYF. Written as DNA, the CDR3 is TGTGCCAGCAGTTACGGTAGCGGGGGGGCGAGAACGCAGTATTTT.

The chain is built from TRBV27 and TRBJ2-2; D is ambiguous. CDR1 is MNHEY and CDR2 is SMNVEV in the germline V gene (reference sequence). The V end lost 6 bases, the J end lost 7 bases, and 15 bases lay between the germline ends. The length of the CDR3 is 14 residues. The CDR3 loop reads CASRQTGRNGELFF. The CDR3 coding sequence is TGTGCCAGCAGACAAACCGGAAGAAACGGGGAGCTGTTTTTT.

This chain joins TRBV20-1 and TRBJ1-6; TRBD1 is a possible D gene (5 bases). CDR1 DFQATT and CDR2 SNEGSKA come from the germline V gene (reference sequence). The length of the CDR3 is 14 residues. With 0 bases removed from V and 7 bases from J, the gap between germline ends came to 10 bases. DNA of the CDR3: TGCAGTGCTAGAGATGCAGGGATGAATTCACCCCTCCACTTT. It codes for CSARDAGMNSPLHF.

The rearrangement links TRBV28 to TRBJ1-6; a weak D match, TRBD1 (5 bases). V lost 7 bases, J lost 5 bases, and 21 bases lay in between. The CDR3 is made up of 17 amino acids. Germline V CDR1 and CDR2: MDHEN, SYDVKM. The CDR3 region is CASTPGRGAIHNSPLHF. The CDR3 nucleotides read TGTGCCAGCACACCCGGACGAGGGGCGATTCATAATTCACCCCTCCACTTT.

Only a few counts were recorded for this clonotype. The V gene is TRBV28, the J gene TRBJ2-7; D may be TRBD2 (6 bases). The V gene lost 1 base and the J gene lost 2 bases, with 12 bases spanning the gap. CDR1 and CDR2 from the germline V gene are MDHEN and SYDVKM. This CDR3 comprises 15 residues. CDR3 DNA sequence: TGTGCCAGCAGTTTATTGGGGGGACGGACCTACGAGCAGTACTTC. This encodes CASSLLGGRTYEQYF.

Concerning this clonotype: A junction boundary mismatches the germline segment, possibly from a read error. The chain carries TRBV18 and TRBJ2-6; TRBD2 aligns across 12 bases. Germline V gene sequence: CDR1 KGHSH, CDR2 LQKENI. CDR3 size: 19 residues. Written as DNA, the CDR3 is TGTGCCAGCTCATCCTCGACTAGCGGGAGTTACTCTGGGGCCAACGTCCTTACTTTC. This encodes CASSSSTSGSYSGANVLTF.

CDR3 in amino acids: CASSSPGQGTYNEQFF. The CDR3 coding sequence is TGTGCCAGCAGTTCGCCGGGACAGGGGACATACAATGAGCAGTTCTTC. The genes are TRBV6-5 and TRBJ2-1, with 10 bases that match TRBD1. The CDR3 has 16 residues. V lost 4 bases and J lost 4; bases outside the gene matches: 7. CDR1 and CDR2 from the germline V gene are MNHEY and SVGAGI.